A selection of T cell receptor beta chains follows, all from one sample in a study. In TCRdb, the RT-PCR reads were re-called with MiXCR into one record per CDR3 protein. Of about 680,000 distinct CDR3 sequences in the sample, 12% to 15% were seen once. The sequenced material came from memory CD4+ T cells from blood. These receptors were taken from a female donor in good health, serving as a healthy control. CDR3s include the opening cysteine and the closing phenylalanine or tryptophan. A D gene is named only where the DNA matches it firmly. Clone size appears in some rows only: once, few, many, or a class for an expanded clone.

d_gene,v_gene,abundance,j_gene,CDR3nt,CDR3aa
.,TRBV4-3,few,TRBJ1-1,TGCGCCAGCAGCTTAGGGGCCCCGAGGGGGAACACTGAAGCTTTCTTT,CASSLGAPRGNTEAFF
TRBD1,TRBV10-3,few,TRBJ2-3,TGTGCCATCAACAGGGGAACTAGCACAGATACGCAGTATTTT,CAINRGTSTDTQYF
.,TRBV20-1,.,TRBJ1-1,TGCAGTGCCCAGGCAGGAAACACTGAAGCTTTCTTT,CSAQAGNTEAFF
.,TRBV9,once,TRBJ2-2,TGTGCCAGCAGCGTAATACAGGGGAACACCGGGGAGCTGTTTTTT,CASSVIQGNTGELFF
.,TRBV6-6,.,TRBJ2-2,TGTGCCAGCAAGGGCTCCAACAACGGGGAGCTGTTTTTT,CASKGSNNGELFF
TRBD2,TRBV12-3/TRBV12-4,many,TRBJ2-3,TGTGCCAGCAGTCCCTTGCCTGGGACTAGCGGGACAAAAGGGTCCACAGATACGCAGTATTTT,CASSPLPGTSGTKGSTDTQYF
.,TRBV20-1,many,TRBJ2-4,TGCAGTGCTCCCGACACTGCTAGCATTCAGTACTTC,CSAPDTASIQYF
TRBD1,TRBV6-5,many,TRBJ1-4,TGTGCCAGCAGTTCGACAGGGGCCATTGAAAAACTGTTTTTT,CASSSTGAIEKLFF
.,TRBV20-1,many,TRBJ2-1,TGCAGTGAGCTGAGCCGGGGTAATGAGCAGTTCTTC,CSELSRGNEQFF
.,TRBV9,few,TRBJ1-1,TGTGCCAGCAGCGTAGAGTCAGACAACACTGAAGCTTTCTTT,CASSVESDNTEAFF
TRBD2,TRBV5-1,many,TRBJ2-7,TGCGCCAGCAGCTTGGCCTCTAGCGGCACCTACGAGCAGTACTTC,CASSLASSGTYEQYF
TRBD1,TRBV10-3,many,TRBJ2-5,TGTGCCATCAGTGAAGGACAGGGGGCAGAGACCCAGTACTTC,CAISEGQGAETQYF
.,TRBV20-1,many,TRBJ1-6,TGCAGTGCTAGAGATGGGCGGATCCGAAGCTCCTATAATTCACCCCTCCACTTT,CSARDGRIRSSYNSPLHF
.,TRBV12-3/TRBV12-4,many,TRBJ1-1,TGTGCCAGCAGTTTAGTCGCAGGGGTAACCACTGAAGCTTTCTTT,CASSLVAGVTTEAFF
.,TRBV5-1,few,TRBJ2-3,TGCGCCAGCAGCTTGGCCCCGGGACGGATAACAGATACGCAGTATTTT,CASSLAPGRITDTQYF
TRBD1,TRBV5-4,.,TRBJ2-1,TGTGCCAGCAGCTTGTGGGGGACAGGGGTCAATGAGCAGTTCTTC,CASSLWGTGVNEQFF
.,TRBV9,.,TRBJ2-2,TGTGCCAGCAGTCTCACGACGGGGGGCACCACCGGGGAGCTGTTTTTT,CASSLTTGGTTGELFF
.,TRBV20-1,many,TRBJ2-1,TGCAGTGCTAGGGACTTCAGCTCCTACAATGAGCAGTTCTTC,CSARDFSSYNEQFF
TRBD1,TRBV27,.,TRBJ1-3,TGTGCCAGCAGGGGGACAGGGATCTTGGGAAACACCATATATTTT,CASRGTGILGNTIYF
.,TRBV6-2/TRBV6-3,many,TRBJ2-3,TGTGCCAGCAGTTACTCGGGATGGACTCTTACAGATACGCAGTATTTT,CASSYSGWTLTDTQYF
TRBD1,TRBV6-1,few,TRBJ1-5,TGTGCCAGCACTCCAGGGACAGGACTCAATCAGCCCCAGCATTTT,CASTPGTGLNQPQHF
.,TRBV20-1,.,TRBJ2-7,TGCAGTGCTAGTGGCGATTCCAAGCCCTCCTACGAGCAGTACTTC,CSASGDSKPSYEQYF
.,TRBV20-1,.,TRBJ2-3,TGCAGTGCTAGCCAAGGGAGAGGCACAGATACGCAGTATTTT,CSASQGRGTDTQYF